The T cell receptor (beta chain) under discussion was sequenced for a study of blood T cell repertoires in COVID-19. Data came from immunoSEQ multiplex PCR; TCRdb stores just in-frame clones and leaves some out. The data show about 380,000 clones, with approximately 87% seen just once and approximately 1.2% held by the top ten. Material: PBMCs or T cells enriched from blood (not recorded which). The receptor was derived from a man younger than 40 who had recovered from COVID-19.

CDR3 coding DNA: TGTGCCAGCAGCTCGACAGGGTATGGCTACACCTTC. This sequence encodes CASSSTGYGYTF. The chain employs TRBV13 and TRBJ1-2, with TRBD1 identical over 7 bases. Trimming took 4 bases from V and 5 from J; bases not matched to a gene: 1. This CDR3 region has 12 residues. CDR1 is PRHDT and CDR2 is FYEKMQ in the germline V gene (reference sequence).